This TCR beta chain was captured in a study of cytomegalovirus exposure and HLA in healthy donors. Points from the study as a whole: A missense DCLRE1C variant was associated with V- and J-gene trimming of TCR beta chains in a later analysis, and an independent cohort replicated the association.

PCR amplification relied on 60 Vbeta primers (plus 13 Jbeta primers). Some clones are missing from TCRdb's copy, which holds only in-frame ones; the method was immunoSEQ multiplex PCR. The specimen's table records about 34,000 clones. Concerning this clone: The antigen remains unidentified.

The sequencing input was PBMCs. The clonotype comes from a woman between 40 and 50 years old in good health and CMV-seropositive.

The CDR3: CASSEDFGNRGGYTF. For the CDR3, the DNA is TGTGCCAGCAGTGAAGACTTTGGGAACAGGGGTGGCTACACCTTC. The rearrangement uses TRBV6-1 and TRBJ1-2, with 7 bases matching TRBD1. The CDR3 has 15 residues. Germline-derived CDR1 and CDR2 are MNHNS and SASEGT. Trimming at V came to 1 base and at J to 7 bases, leaving 9 bases not matched to a gene.